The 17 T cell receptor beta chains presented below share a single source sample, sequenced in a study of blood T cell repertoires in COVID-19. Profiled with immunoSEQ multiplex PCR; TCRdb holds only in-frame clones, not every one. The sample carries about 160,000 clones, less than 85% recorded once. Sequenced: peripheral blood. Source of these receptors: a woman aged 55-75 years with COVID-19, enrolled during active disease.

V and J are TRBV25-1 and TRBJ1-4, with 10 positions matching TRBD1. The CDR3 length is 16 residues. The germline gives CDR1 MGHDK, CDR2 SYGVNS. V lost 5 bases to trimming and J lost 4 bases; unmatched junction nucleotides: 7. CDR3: CASSPGTGAFNEKLFF. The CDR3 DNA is TGTGCCAGCAGTCCCGGGACAGGGGCTTTTAATGAAAAACTGTTTTTT.

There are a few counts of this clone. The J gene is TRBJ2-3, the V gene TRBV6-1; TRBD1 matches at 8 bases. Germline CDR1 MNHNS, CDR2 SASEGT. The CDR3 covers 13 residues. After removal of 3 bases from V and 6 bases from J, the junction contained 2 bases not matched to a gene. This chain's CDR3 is CASSEDRADTQYF. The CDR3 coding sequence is TGTGCCAGCAGTGAGGACAGGGCCGATACGCAGTATTTT.

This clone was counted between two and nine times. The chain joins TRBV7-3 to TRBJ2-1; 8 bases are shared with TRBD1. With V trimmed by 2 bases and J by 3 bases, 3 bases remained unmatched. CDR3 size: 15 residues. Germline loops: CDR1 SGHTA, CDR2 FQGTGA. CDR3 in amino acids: CASSLATGGYNEQFF. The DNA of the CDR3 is TGTGCCAGCAGCTTAGCAACAGGGGGCTACAATGAGCAGTTCTTC.

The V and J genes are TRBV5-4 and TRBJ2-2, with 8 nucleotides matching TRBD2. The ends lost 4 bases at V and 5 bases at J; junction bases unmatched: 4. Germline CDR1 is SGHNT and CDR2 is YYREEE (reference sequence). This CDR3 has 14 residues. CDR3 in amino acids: CASSRSGGTGELFF. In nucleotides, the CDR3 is TGTGCCAGCAGCCGCTCGGGGGGGACCGGGGAGCTGTTTTTT.

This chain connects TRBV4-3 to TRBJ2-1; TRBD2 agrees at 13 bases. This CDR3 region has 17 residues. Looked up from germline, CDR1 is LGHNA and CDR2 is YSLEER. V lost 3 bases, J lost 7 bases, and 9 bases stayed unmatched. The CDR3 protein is CASSHLRTSGRANEQFF. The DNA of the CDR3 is TGCGCCAGCAGCCACCTACGGACTAGCGGGAGAGCTAATGAGCAGTTCTTC.

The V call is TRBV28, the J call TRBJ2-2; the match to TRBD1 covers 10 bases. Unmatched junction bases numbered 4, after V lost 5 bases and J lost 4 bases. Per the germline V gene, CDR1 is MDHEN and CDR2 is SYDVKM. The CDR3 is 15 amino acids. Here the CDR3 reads CASSPWTGGTGELFF. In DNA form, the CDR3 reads TGTGCCAGCAGTCCCTGGACAGGGGGCACCGGGGAGCTGTTTTTT.

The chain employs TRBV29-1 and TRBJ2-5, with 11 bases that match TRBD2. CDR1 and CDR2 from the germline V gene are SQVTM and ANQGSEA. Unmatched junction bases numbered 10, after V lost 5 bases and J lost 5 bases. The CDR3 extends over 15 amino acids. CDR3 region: CSVYLAGGSEETQYF. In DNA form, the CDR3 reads TGCAGCGTTTATCTAGCGGGAGGTTCAGAGGAGACCCAGTACTTC.

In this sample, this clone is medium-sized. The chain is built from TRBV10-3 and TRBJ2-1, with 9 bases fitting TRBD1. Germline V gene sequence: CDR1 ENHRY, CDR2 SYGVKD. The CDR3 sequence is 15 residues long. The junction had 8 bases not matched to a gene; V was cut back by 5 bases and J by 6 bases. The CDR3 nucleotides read TGTGCCATCAGTCCCGGGACAGGGACGGGCAATGAGCAGTTCTTC. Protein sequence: CAISPGTGTGNEQFF.

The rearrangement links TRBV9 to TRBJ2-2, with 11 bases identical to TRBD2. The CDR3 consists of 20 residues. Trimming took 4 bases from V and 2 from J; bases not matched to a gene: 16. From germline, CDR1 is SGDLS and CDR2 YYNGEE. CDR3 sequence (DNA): TGTGCCAGCAGCCTCCGCCCTCTAGCGGGAGGACTATTAAACACCGGGGAGCTGTTTTTT. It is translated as CASSLRPLAGGLLNTGELFF.

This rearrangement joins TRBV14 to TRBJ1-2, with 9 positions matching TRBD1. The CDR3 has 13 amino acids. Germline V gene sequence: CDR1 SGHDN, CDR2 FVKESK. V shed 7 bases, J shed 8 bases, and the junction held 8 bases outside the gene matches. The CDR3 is CASTPTGGVGYTF. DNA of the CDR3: TGTGCCAGCACCCCGACAGGGGGAGTAGGCTACACCTTC. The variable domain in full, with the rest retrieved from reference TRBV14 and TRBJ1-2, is EAGVTQFPSHSVIEKGQTVTLRCDPISGHDNLYWYRRVMGKEIKFLLHFVKESKQDESGMPNNRFLAERTGGTYSTLKVQPAELEDSGVYFCASTPTGGVGYTFGSGTRLTVV.

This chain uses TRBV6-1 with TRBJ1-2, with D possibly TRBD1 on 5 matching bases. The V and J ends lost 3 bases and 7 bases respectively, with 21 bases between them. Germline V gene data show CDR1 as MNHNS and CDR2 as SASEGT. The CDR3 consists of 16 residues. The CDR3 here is CASSDLGQGYFGGYTF. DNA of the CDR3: TGTGCCAGCAGTGATTTAGGGCAGGGTTACTTCGGTGGCTACACCTTC.

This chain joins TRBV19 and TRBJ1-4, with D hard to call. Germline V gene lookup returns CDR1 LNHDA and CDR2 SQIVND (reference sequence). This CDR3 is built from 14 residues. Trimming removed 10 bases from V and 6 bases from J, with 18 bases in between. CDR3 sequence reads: CATKGRVRDEKLFF. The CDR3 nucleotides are TGTGCCACAAAAGGGCGGGTAAGAGATGAAAAACTGTTTTTT.

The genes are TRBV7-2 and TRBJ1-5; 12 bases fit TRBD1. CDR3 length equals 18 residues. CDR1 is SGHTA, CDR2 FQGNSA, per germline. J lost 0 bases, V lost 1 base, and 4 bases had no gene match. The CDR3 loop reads CASSLGGQGAYSNQPQHF. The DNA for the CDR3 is TGTGCCAGCAGCTTAGGGGGACAGGGGGCCTATAGCAATCAGCCCCAGCATTTT.

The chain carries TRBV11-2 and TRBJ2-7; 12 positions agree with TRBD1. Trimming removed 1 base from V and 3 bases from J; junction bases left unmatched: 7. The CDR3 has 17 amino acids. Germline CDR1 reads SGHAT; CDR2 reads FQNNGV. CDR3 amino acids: CASSLGGQGAIYYEQYF. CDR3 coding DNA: TGTGCCAGCAGCTTAGGGGGACAGGGGGCGATCTACTACGAGCAGTACTTC.

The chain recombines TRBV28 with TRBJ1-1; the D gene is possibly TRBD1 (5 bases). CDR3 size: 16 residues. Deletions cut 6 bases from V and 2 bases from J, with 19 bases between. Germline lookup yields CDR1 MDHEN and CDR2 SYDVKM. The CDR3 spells CASRRSGFSFNTEAFF. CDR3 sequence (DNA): TGTGCCAGCAGGCGTTCAGGGTTCTCCTTTAACACTGAAGCTTTCTTT.

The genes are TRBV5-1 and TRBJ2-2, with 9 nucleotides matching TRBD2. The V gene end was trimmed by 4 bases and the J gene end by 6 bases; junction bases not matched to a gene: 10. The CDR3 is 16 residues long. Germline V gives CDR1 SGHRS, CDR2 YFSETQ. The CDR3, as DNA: TGCGCCAGCAGCCCCCGAGGAGCGGGAGGTTCCGGGGAGCTGTTTTTT. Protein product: CASSPRGAGGSGELFF.

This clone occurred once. The CDR3 DNA follows: TGTGCCAGCAGCCCCAAGGGGGACACCGGGGAGCTGTTTTTT. It translates to CASSPKGDTGELFF. This chain links TRBV7-3 with TRBJ2-2; D is possibly TRBD1 (6 bases). The germline gives CDR1 SGHTA, CDR2 FQGTGA. The CDR3 spans 14 residues. V lost 5 bases and J 3 bases, leaving 10 bases between the germline ends.